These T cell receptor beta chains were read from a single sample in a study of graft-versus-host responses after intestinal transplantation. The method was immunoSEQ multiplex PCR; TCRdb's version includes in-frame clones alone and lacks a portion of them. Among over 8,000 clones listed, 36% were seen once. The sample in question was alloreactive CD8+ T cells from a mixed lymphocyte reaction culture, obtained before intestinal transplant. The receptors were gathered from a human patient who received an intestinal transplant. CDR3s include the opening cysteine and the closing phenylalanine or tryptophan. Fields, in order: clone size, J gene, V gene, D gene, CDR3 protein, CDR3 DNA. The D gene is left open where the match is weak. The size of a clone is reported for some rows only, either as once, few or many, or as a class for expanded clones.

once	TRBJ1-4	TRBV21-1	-	CASSKGDGQEDEKLFF	TGTGCCAGCAGCAAAGGAGATGGACAGGAAGACGAAAAACTGTTTTTT
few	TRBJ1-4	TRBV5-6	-	CASSLGPGATNEKLFF	TGTGCCAGCAGCTTGGGGCCAGGGGCAACTAATGAAAAACTGTTTTTT
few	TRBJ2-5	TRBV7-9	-	CASSNLPRTDGETQYF	TGTGCCAGCAGCAATCTCCCTCGGACAGACGGAGAGACCCAGTACTTC
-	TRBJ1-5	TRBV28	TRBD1	CASSPNLYKLISTGFQPQHF	TGTGCCAGCAGTCCGAATCTTTACAAGCTTATTTCGACAGGGTTTCAGCCCCAGCATTTT
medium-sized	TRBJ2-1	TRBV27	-	CASSPDSSYNEQFF	TGTGCCAGCAGTCCGGACAGTAGCTACAATGAGCAGTTCTTC
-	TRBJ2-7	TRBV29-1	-	CSVEAPQGGRYEQYF	TGCAGCGTTGAAGCCCCGCAGGGTGGTCGCTACGAGCAGTACTTC
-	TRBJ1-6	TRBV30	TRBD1	CAWDRGSTFYNSPLHF	TGTGCCTGGGACAGGGGCAGCACCTTCTATAATTCACCCCTCCACTTT
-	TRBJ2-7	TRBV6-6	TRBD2	CASSYSGREQYF	TGTGCCAGCAGTTACTCCGGGAGGGAGCAGTACTTC
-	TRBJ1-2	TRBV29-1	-	CSVESGGSTF	TGCAGCGTTGAATCGGGGGGAAGCACCTTC
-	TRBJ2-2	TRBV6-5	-	CASSYDTGTGELFF	TGTGCCAGCAGTTACGATACAGGAACCGGGGAGCTGTTTTTT
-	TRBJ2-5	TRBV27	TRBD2	CASSPGTSGAVFRGTQYF	TGTGCCAGCAGTCCAGGGACTAGCGGGGCCGTTTTCCGGGGGACCCAGTACTTC
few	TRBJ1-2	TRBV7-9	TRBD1	CASSHRDRDFLYGYTF	TGTGCCAGCAGCCACCGGGACAGGGACTTCCTCTATGGCTACACCTTC
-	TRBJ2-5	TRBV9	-	CASTGGQFGAQYF	TGTGCCAGCACAGGAGGACAGTTCGGGGCCCAGTACTTC
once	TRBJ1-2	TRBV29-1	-	CSVDQGSGYTF	TGCAGCGTTGATCAGGGATCTGGCTACACCTTC
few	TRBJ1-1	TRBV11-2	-	CASSLEGGWAEAFF	TGTGCCAGCAGCTTAGAGGGGGGGTGGGCTGAAGCTTTCTTT
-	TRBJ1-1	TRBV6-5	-	CASSYGGQGTEAFF	TGTGCCAGCAGTTACGGGGGCCAGGGGACTGAAGCTTTCTTT
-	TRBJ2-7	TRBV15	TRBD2	CATSSRLAGVGEQYF	TGTGCCACCAGCAGCCGACTAGCGGGAGTCGGCGAGCAGTACTTC
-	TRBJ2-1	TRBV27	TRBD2	CASGLAGIEQFF	TGTGCCAGCGGGCTAGCGGGAATTGAGCAGTTCTTC
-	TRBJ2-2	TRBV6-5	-	CASSEREETGELFF	TGTGCCAGCAGTGAAAGGGAGGAAACCGGGGAGCTGTTTTTT
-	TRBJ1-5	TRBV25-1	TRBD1	CASSAGTDVSNQPQHF	TGTGCCAGCAGTGCCGGGACAGATGTTAGCAATCAGCCCCAGCATTTT
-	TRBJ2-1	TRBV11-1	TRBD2	CASSLGTSTNEQFF	TGTGCCAGCAGCTTAGGGACTAGCACAAATGAGCAGTTCTTC
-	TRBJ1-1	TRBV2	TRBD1	CASTSGGTNTEAFF	TGTGCCAGCACCTCAGGGGGTACGAACACTGAAGCTTTCTTT
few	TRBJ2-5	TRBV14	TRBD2	CASSQVGTRHSQETQYF	TGTGCCAGCAGCCAAGTGGGGACTAGACACTCCCAAGAGACCCAGTACTTC
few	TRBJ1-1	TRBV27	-	CASSEGDPRGWTEAFF	TGTGCCAGCAGTGAGGGGGACCCAAGGGGTTGGACTGAAGCTTTCTTT
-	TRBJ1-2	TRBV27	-	CASKPSQGYYGYTF	TGTGCCAGTAAACCGAGCCAGGGGTACTATGGCTACACCTTC
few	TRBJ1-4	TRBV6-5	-	CASSYVSSATNEKLFF	TGTGCCAGCAGTTATGTGTCGTCTGCAACTAATGAAAAACTGTTTTTT
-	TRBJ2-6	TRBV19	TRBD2	CASSPLAGVYGANVLTF	TGTGCCAGTAGTCCCCTAGCGGGAGTCTATGGGGCCAACGTCCTGACTTTC
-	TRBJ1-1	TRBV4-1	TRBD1	CASSQTGESTEAFF	TGCGCCAGCAGCCAAACAGGGGAAAGCACTGAAGCTTTCTTT
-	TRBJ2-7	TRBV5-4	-	CASSLYVGQTYEQYF	TGTGCCAGCAGCTTATACGTCGGACAGACTTACGAGCAGTACTTC
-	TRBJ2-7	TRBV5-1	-	CASSPADRTYEQYF	TGCGCCAGCAGCCCGGCCGACAGAACCTACGAGCAGTACTTC
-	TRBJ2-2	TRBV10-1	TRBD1	CASSGDRGVLTGELFF	TGCGCCAGCAGTGGGGACAGGGGAGTTTTAACCGGGGAGCTGTTTTTT
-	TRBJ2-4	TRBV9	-	CASSVGPKNIQYF	TGTGCCAGCAGCGTAGGGCCAAAAAACATTCAGTACTTC
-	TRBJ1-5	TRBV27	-	CASGLFRGNQPQHF	TGTGCCAGCGGGCTTTTCAGGGGCAATCAGCCCCAGCATTTT
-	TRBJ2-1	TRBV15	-	CATSRAGVSEQFF	TGTGCCACCAGCAGAGCTGGTGTTAGTGAGCAGTTCTTC
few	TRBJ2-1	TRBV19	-	CASSTTGYNEQFF	TGTGCCAGTAGTACGACAGGTTACAATGAGCAGTTCTTC
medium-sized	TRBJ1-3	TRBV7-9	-	CASSPDDPGTLHTIYF	TGTGCCAGCAGCCCAGACGACCCCGGGACACTTCACACCATATATTTT
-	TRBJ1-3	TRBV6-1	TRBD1	CASSEGTGTGNTIYF	TGTGCCAGCAGTGAGGGGACAGGGACTGGAAACACCATATATTTT
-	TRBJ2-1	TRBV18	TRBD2	CASSPLWLAAYNEQFF	TGTGCCAGCTCACCACTTTGGCTAGCGGCCTACAATGAGCAGTTCTTC
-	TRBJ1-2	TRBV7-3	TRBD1	CASSFSGGDYGYTF	TGTGCCAGCAGCTTTTCAGGGGGCGACTATGGCTACACCTTC
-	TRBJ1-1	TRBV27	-	CASSLGGQGSTEAFF	TGTGCCAGCAGTTTAGGGGGCCAGGGTTCCACTGAAGCTTTCTTT
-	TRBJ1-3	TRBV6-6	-	CASRGGAQDTIYF	TGTGCCAGCAGAGGGGGGGCGCAGGACACCATATATTTT
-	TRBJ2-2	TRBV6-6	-	CASRWTVHTGELFF	TGTGCCAGCAGATGGACAGTCCACACCGGGGAGCTGTTTTTT
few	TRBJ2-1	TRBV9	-	CASSVLDKYNEQFF	TGTGCCAGCAGCGTACTGGACAAGTACAATGAGCAGTTCTTC
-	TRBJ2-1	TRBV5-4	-	CASSFRGISYNEQFF	TGTGCCAGCAGCTTTCGAGGGATCTCCTACAATGAGCAGTTCTTC
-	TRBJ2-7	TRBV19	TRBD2	CASSIQRESYEQYF	TGTGCCAGTAGTATACAGCGGGAGAGCTACGAGCAGTACTTC